Here is one T cell receptor beta chain with its context. No antigen is known for it. This is a mouse receptor, so gene names and germline sequences are those of the mouse. The read finishes 1 residue shy of the CDR3 end, and the germline J gene is used to complete it. Library method: the immunoSEQ multiplex PCR assay. TCRbeta CDR3 sequencing was done by Adaptive Biotechnologies at survey depth, reporting CDR3 sequences, V/J genes, productive frequency and template counts. Amplification of TCR beta CDR3 regions was performed from genomic DNA rather than from RNA. From the authors' description of their analysis: Jensen-Shannon divergence served to quantify pairwise repertoire overlap between tissues, with 0 meaning identical and 1 meaning complete divergence. Based on pairwise JSD values, tissues were grouped by single-linkage agglomerative hierarchical clustering, and the results were shown as dendrograms. GLIPH2 was applied to all patient samples using simulation_depth 1000, kmer_min_depth 3, and cdr3_length_cutoff 8, and only groups with more than two unique CDR3s were retained. A standardized tissue-overlap score was calculated by extrapolating Jaccard GLIPH-group overlap across patients to a standard repertoire size of 1000 clones. Linear mixed-effect models, with tissue included as a fixed effect and individual included as a random effect, were used to assess associations of diversity with clinical or experimental variables. Not all clones reach the TCRdb copy of this immuneACCESS table, which keeps in-frame sequences only. Checked studies attribute under half of the gap to unresolved V genes and leave the rest unexplained. For V, J and clone size, that table is used; D and trimming come from the DNA. The sample table records 48,000 or so clones; around 73% of these occur just once. The ten largest clones add up to roughly 0.77% of the sample.

V was cut back by 4 bases and J by 0 bases, leaving a gap of 8 bases between them. From the cysteine up to the phenylalanine, the CDR3 has a length of 14 residues. The DNA has 39 bases, all within the CDR3, and is read from base 1. The germline V gene specifies LGHNA as CDR1 and YSYQKL as CDR2. This sample was taken from a study of tissue T cells after allogeneic stem cell transplantation (dated by TCRdb to between 2021 and 2024). Regarding the research as a whole: Using research autopsies of patients with and without GVHD, plus mouse models of GVHD, the study profiled TCR beta repertoires across many tissues. The human arm was a prospective observational study without blinding or randomization.

Study-level results and caveats: Which tissue TCRs were alloreactive or antigen-specific was not determined in the study, and some clones might have been persisting host cells. In both patients and mice, T cells from blood and spleen picked up only a limited part of the TCR repertoire that was detected in tissues. Within patients, how anatomically similar tissues were was a major factor shaping TCR repertoire composition, regardless of disease or transplant status. Only a few T cell clones appeared in more than one patient, yet motif-based clustering showed tissue-specific repertoire signatures that were shared between patients. The patient cohort was small and varied clinically, and sampling depth was recognized as a limitation.

This clonotype originated in a pool of C57BL/6 mice in good health. This chain joins TRBV2 to TRBJ2-3; the D segment cannot be called with confidence. Material: sorted cells pooled from one or two spleens. The CDR3 is CASSLPTSAETLYF. Partial CDR3 DNA: TGTGCCAGCAGCCTCCCGACTAGTGCAGAAACGCTGTAT.